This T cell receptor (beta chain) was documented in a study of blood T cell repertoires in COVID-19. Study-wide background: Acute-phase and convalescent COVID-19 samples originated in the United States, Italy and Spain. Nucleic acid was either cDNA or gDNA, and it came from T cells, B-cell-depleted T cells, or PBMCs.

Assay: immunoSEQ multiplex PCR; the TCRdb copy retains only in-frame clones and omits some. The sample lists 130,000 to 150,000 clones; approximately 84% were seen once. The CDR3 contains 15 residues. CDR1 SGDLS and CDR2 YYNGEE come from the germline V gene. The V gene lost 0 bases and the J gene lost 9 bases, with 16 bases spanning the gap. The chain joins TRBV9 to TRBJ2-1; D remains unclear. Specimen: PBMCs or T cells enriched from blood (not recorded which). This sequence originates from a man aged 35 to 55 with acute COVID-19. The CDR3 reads CASSVGVLPPTEQFF. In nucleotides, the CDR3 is TGTGCCAGCAGCGTAGGCGTCTTACCTCCTACTGAGCAGTTCTTC.